The 15 T cell receptor beta chains given below trace back to one sample, sequenced in a study of blood T cell repertoires in COVID-19. Assay: immunoSEQ multiplex PCR; the TCRdb copy retains only in-frame clones and omits some. The data show about 130,000 clones, around four fifths seen once. Sequencing input: peripheral blood. The receptor set was obtained from a man aged 60-69 years with acute or convalescent COVID-19.

The chain recombines TRBV6-5 with TRBJ1-3; D uncertain. Trimming took off 0 bases at V and 3 bases at J, with 6 bases between the two ends. The CDR3 length is 14 residues. The germline V gene encodes CDR1 MNHEY and CDR2 SVGAGI. The CDR3: CASSYSAGGNTIYF. CDR3 DNA sequence: TGTGCCAGCAGTTACTCCGCGGGTGGAAACACCATATATTTT.

The chain has TRBV28 and TRBJ1-5; D is undetermined. The germline CDR1 and CDR2 sequences are MDHEN and SYDVKM. The CDR3 consists of 14 residues. V was shortened by 4 bases and J by 7 bases, with 14 bases between the two germline ends. CDR3 nucleotides: TGTGCCAGCAGTTCGGGTTCTTATGGACAGCCCCAGCATTTT. Its protein product is CASSSGSYGQPQHF. The complete variable domain, with remaining parts taken from reference TRBV28 and TRBJ1-5, reads DVKVTQSSRYLVKRTGEKVFLECVQDMDHENMFWYRQDPGLGLRLIYFSYDVKMKEKGDIPEGYSVSREKKERFSLILESASTNQTSMYLCASSSGSYGQPQHFGDGTRLSIL.

The V call is TRBV19, the J call TRBJ2-7; 8 nucleotides line up with TRBD2. The CDR3 consists of 12 residues. Unmatched junction bases numbered 7, after V lost 9 bases and J lost 6 bases. Germline V lookup: CDR1 LNHDA, CDR2 SQIVND (reference sequence). The CDR3 sequence is CARRGAGGEQYF. The CDR3 region has the DNA TGTGCCAGGCGGGGGGCTGGCGGCGAGCAGTACTTC.

The chain links TRBV5-4 to TRBJ2-7; the D gene is possibly TRBD2 (6 bases). Germline V lookup: CDR1 SGHNT, CDR2 YYREEE (reference sequence). The CDR3 is 19 amino acids. Trimming pared 0 bases from V and 1 base from J, leaving 23 bases between. CDR3 in amino acids: CASSLVARVGAGGSYEQYF. DNA of the CDR3: TGTGCCAGCAGCTTGGTTGCCAGGGTGGGAGCGGGCGGTTCCTACGAGCAGTACTTC.

This clone has only one observation. V and J are TRBV7-9 and TRBJ1-6, with TRBD1 as a possible D gene (6 bases). Per germline, CDR1 SEHNR and CDR2 FQNEAQ (reference sequence). The CDR3 loop spans 14 amino acids. Trimming took off 5 bases at V and 4 bases at J, with 9 bases between the two ends. This chain's CDR3 is CASSQGQYNSPLHF. The CDR3 DNA follows: TGTGCCAGCAGCCAAGGACAGTATAATTCACCCCTCCACTTT.

This rearrangement joins TRBV2 to TRBJ2-1; maybe TRBD2 (6 bases). Germline V gives CDR1 SNHLY, CDR2 FYNNEI. V was shortened by 3 bases and J by 0 bases, with 9 bases between the two germline ends. The CDR3 is 15 amino acids. CDR3: CASSELALSYNEQFF. CDR3 nucleotide sequence: TGTGCCAGCAGTGAGCTAGCGCTCTCCTACAATGAGCAGTTCTTC.

CDR3 in amino acids: CASSVQGIANYGYTF. CDR3 nucleotides: TGCGCCAGCAGCGTCCAGGGGATAGCTAACTATGGCTACACCTTC. This sequence joins TRBV5-1 and TRBJ1-2; a weak D match, TRBD1 (6 bases). This CDR3 is 15 amino acids long. The V and J ends lost 4 bases and 0 bases respectively, with 13 bases between them. Germline CDR1 reads SGHRS; CDR2 reads YFSETQ.

The chain couples TRBV5-1 to TRBJ1-2; D unresolved. Between the trimmed V and J ends, which lost 3 bases and 6 bases, there was a span of 15 bases. Per the germline V gene, CDR1 is SGHRS and CDR2 is YFSETQ. The CDR3 runs 14 residues. The CDR3 region has the DNA TGCGCCAGCAGCTCCCTTGGGTCAGGCGATGGCTACACCTTC. Amino acids: CASSSLGSGDGYTF.

As regards this clone: The junction shows a germline mismatch at one end, possibly a read error. The V call is TRBV19, the J call TRBJ2-1, with D maybe TRBD2 (6 bases). The CDR3 extends over 17 amino acids. From germline, CDR1 is LNHDA and CDR2 SQIVND (reference sequence). The CDR3 sequence is CVSSPPRPRLVHGEQFF. DNA of the CDR3: TGTGTCAGTAGTCCCCCTAGACCAAGACTAGTCCACGGAGAGCAGTTCTTC.

This clone was recorded a few times. The rearrangement uses TRBV20-1 and TRBJ2-1, with D unclear. The CDR3 contains 10 residues. The ends were cut back, 4 bases at V and 9 bases at J, with 7 bases in the middle. Germline V gives CDR1 DFQATT, CDR2 SNEGSKA (reference sequence). Here the CDR3 DNA reads TGCAGTGCTACCCGGAGTGAGCAGTTCTTC. This sequence encodes CSATRSEQFF.

The chain has TRBV5-1 and TRBJ2-5, with 7 bases matching TRBD1. The germline CDR1 and CDR2 sequences are SGHRS and YFSETQ. The CDR3 totals 17 residues. The V segment lost 2 bases and the J segment 5 bases; nucleotides outside the gene matches: 15. The CDR3 sequence: CASSLGPEGALGETQYF. The CDR3 DNA reads TGCGCCAGCAGCTTAGGCCCTGAGGGGGCACTAGGGGAGACCCAGTACTTC.

The chain has TRBV9 and TRBJ1-1; a possible D gene is TRBD1 (6 bases). Per germline, CDR1 SGDLS and CDR2 YYNGEE. The CDR3 loop spans 15 amino acids. The germline V and J ends were trimmed by 0 bases and 1 base, with 10 bases remaining between them. The CDR3 here is CASSVAGGPNTEAFF. The CDR3 DNA follows: TGTGCCAGCAGCGTAGCGGGGGGCCCGAACACTGAAGCTTTCTTT.

The sample holds one count of this clone. V usage is TRBV4-2 and J usage is TRBJ2-5, with 9 bases identical to TRBD2. The CDR3 loop spans 15 amino acids. J lost 1 base, V lost 3 bases, and 3 bases had no gene match. Germline V CDR1 and CDR2: LGHNA, YNFKEQ. The CDR3 reads CASSHSTSGQETQYF. The DNA of the CDR3 is TGTGCCAGCAGCCACTCGACTAGCGGCCAAGAGACCCAGTACTTC.

About this clone: At the DNA level, this CDR3 is encoded by other sequences in the same sample as well. The chain carries TRBV12-5 and TRBJ1-1; D call uncertain. There are 11 residues in the CDR3. The germline V gene has CDR1 LGHNT and CDR2 FRNRAP. Trimming removed 3 bases at V and 4 bases at J, with 3 bases between. CDR3 DNA sequence: TGTGCTAGTGGTTTCGGCACTGAAGCTTTCTTT. Residues: CASGFGTEAFF.

The V gene is TRBV6-5, the J gene TRBJ1-1, with TRBD1 matching over 8 bases. CDR3 length: 15 residues. Germline CDR1 and CDR2: MNHEY and SVGAGI. The V segment lost 7 bases and the J segment 2 bases; nucleotides outside the gene matches: 9. CDR3 region: CASTNGQGANTEAFF. CDR3 bases: TGTGCCAGCACTAACGGGCAGGGGGCAAACACTGAAGCTTTCTTT.